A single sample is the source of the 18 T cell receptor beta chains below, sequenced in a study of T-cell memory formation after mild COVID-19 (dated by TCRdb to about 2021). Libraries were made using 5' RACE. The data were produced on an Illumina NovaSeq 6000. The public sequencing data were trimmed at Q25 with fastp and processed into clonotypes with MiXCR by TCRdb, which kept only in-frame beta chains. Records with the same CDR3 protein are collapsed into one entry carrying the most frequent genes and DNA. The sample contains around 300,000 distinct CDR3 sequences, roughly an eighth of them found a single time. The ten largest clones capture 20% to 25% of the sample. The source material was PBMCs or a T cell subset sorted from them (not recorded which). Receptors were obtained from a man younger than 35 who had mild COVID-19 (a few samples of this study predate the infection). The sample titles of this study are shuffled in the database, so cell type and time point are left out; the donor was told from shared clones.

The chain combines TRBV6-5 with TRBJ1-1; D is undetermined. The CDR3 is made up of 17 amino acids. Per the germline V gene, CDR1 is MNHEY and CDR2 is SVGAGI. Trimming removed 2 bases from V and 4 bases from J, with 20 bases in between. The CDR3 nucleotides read TGTGCCAGCAGTTACAGGACTATGTCGGGGTGGAGCACTGAAGCTTTCTTT. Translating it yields CASSYRTMSGWSTEAFF.

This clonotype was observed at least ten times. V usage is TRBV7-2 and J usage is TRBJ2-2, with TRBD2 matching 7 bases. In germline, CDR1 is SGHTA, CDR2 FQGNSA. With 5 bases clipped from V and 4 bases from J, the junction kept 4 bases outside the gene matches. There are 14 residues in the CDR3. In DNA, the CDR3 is TGTGCCAGCAGCCCCAGCGGGGCCACCGGGGAGCTGTTTTTT. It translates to CASSPSGATGELFF.

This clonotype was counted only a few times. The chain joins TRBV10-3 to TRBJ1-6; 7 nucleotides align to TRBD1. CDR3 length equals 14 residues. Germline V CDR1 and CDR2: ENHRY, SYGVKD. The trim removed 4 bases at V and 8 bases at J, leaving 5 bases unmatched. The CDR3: CAISGQGEYSPLHF. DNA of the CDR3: TGTGCCATCAGTGGCCAGGGGGAATATTCACCCCTCCACTTT.

The DNA for the CDR3 is TGTGCCATCAGTGGACTCAGGGCGGGCCAGCCCCAGCATTTT. Residues: CAISGLRAGQPQHF. The rearrangement links TRBV10-3 to TRBJ1-5; perhaps TRBD1 as D (5 bases). The CDR3 is 14 amino acids. V shed 4 bases and J shed 7 bases, with 14 bases lying between them. Germline-derived CDR1 and CDR2 are ENHRY and SYGVKD.

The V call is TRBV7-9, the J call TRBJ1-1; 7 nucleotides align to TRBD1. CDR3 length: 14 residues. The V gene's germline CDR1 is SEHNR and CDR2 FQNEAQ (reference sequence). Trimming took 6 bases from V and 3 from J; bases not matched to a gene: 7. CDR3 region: CASRGTGTDTEAFF. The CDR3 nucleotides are TGTGCCAGCAGAGGAACAGGGACAGACACTGAAGCTTTCTTT.

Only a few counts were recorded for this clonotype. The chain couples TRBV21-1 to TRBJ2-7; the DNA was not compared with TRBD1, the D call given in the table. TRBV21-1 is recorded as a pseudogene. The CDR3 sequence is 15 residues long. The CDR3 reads CASSKVTGGSYEQYV. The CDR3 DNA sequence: TGTGCCAGCAGCAAAGTAACAGGGGGTTCCTACGAGCAGTACGTC.

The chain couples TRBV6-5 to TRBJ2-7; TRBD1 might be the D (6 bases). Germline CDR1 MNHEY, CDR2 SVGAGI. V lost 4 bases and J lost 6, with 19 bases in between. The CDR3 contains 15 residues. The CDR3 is CASSSTWTIRGEQYF. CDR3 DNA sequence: TGTGCCAGCAGTTCCACTTGGACAATCAGGGGCGAGCAGTACTTC.

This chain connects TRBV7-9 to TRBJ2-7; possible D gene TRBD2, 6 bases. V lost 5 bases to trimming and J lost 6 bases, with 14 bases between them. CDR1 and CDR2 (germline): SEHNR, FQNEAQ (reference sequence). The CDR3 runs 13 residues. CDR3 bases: TGTGCCAGCAGCCCCGGGAGAAGGCGCGAGCAGTACGTC. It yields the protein CASSPGRRREQYV.

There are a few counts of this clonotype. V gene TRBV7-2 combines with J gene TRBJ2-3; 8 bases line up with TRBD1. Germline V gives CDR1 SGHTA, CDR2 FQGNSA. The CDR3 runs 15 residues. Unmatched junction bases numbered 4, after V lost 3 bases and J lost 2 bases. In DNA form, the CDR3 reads TGTGCCAGCAGCTTGAGACAGGGGATCACAGATACGCAGTATTTT. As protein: CASSLRQGITDTQYF. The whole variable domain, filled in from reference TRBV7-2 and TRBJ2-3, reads GAGVSQSPSNKVTEKGKDVELRCDPISGHTALYWYRQSLGQGLEFLIYFQGNSAPDKSGLPSDRFSAERTGGSVSTLTIQRTQQEDSAVYLCASSLRQGITDTQYFGPGTRLTVL.

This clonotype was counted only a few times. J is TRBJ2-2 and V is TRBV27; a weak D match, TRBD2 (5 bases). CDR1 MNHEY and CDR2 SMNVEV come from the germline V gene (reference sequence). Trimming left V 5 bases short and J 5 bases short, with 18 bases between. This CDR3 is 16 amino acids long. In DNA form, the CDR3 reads TGTGCCAGCAGTGGGCGGGCGCGGATTGGAACCGGGGAGCTGTTTTTT. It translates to CASSGRARIGTGELFF.

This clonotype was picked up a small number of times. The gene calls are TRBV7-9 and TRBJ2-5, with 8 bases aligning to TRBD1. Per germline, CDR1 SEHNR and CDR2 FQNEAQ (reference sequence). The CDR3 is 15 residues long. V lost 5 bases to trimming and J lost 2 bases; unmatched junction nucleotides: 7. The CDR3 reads CASSPQGAGQETQYF. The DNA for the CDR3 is TGTGCCAGCAGCCCGCAGGGGGCAGGGCAAGAGACCCAGTACTTC.

The CDR3 region has the DNA TGTGCCAGCAGTTTTCTCTCTACGTGGCAGGGAGATGGCTACACCTTC. This sequence encodes CASSFLSTWQGDGYTF. The chain carries TRBV12-3 or TRBV12-4 and TRBJ1-2; tentative D call: TRBD1 (5 bases). Trimming shortened V by 3 bases and J by 6 bases, and 20 bases separated the two germline ends. The CDR3 is 16 residues long.

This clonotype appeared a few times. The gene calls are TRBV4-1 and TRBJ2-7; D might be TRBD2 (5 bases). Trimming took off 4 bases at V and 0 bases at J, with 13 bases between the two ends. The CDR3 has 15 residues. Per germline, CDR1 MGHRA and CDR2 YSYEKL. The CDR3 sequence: CASSLSGWSSYEQYF. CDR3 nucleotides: TGCGCCAGCAGCCTGAGCGGCTGGAGCTCCTACGAGCAGTACTTC.

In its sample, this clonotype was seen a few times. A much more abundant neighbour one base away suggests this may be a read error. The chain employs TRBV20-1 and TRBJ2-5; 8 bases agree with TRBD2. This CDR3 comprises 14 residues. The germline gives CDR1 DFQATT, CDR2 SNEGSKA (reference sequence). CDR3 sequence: CSAAGGYLRETHYF. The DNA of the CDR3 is TGCAGTGCGGCGGGGGGATATTTGCGAGAGACCCACTACTTC.

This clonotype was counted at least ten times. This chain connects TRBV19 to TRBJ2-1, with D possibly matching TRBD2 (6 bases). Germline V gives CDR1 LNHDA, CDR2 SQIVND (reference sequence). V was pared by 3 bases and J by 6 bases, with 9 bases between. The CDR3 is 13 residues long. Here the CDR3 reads CASSIGTANEQFF. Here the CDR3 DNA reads TGTGCCAGTAGTATCGGGACTGCCAATGAGCAGTTCTTC.

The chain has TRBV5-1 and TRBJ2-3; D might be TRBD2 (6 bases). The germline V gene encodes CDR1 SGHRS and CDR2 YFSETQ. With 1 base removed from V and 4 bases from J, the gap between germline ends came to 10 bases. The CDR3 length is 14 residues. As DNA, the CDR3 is TGCGCCAGCAGCTTGTTGGGGGGACCAGATACGCAGTATTTT. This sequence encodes CASSLLGGPDTQYF.

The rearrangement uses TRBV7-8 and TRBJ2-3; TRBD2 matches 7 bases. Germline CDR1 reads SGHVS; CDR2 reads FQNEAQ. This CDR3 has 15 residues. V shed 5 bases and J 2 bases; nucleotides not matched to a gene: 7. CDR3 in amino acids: CASSSSGYITDTQYF. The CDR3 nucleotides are TGTGCCAGCAGCAGTAGCGGGTACATCACAGATACGCAGTATTTT.

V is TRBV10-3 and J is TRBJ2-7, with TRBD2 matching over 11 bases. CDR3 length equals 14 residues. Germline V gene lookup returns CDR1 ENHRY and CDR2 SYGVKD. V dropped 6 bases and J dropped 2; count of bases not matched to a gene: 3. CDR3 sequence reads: CAISSLAGAYEQYF. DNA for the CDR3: TGTGCCATCAGCTCACTAGCGGGGGCCTACGAGCAGTACTTC.